This is a list of T cell receptor beta chains from one sample in a study of blood T cell repertoires in COVID-19. Libraries were prepared by immunoSEQ multiplex PCR; TCRdb keeps only in-frame clonotypes and omits some of them. The sample lists roughly 110,000 clones; 88% were seen once. Sequenced sample: peripheral blood. The receptor set was obtained from a man aged 45-65 years with active or convalescent COVID-19. Both conserved end residues are part of each CDR3. Fields, in order: V gene, CDR3 protein.

TRBV18,CASSPPLTEAFF
TRBV7-2,CASSWGGYTEAFF
TRBV21-1,CASSKNGRVNSPLHF
TRBV9,CASSASGGGYTF
TRBV19,CASTSGPSGNTIYF
TRBV7-2,CASSPQGFGTGELFF
TRBV10-2,CASGTSGTDTQYF
TRBV9,CASSDGSSYEQYF
TRBV28,CASSLGQGLEQYF
TRBV6-5,CASTYGEWSGNTIYF
TRBV28,CASSLGGQGNEKLFF
TRBV15,CATSRNSYGGGSTQYF
TRBV6-2/TRBV6-3,CASSYGAEAFF
TRBV6-5,CASSYEDGHNTEAFF
TRBV28,CASRRDRGGNQPQHF
TRBV9,CASSQLGGETQYF
TRBV28,CASSLWFRGMNTEAFF
TRBV4-1,CASSALGQGKGYTF
TRBV7-2,CASSLLGAPYEQYF
TRBV5-4,CASSSQGPSYTF
TRBV11-2,CASSRIAGGVTYEQYF
TRBV7-2,CASSLGLAGNEQFF
TRBV28,CASSLRARRERQPQHF
TRBV6-5,CASSLTDRAKEKLFF
TRBV6-6,CASSGGLAGTSEQYF
TRBV19,CASSMGQGNTGELFF
TRBV2,CASSGTADQPQHF
TRBV5-6,CASSLWRGLRETQYF
TRBV7-9,CASSATSGRSYNEQFF
TRBV6-5,CASREGGENTEAFF
TRBV7-2,CASSLLVGINEKLFF
TRBV7-9,CASSQRGNTEAFF
TRBV9,CASSVGQTRSYEQYF
TRBV30,CAWSEDNNQPQHF
TRBV4-3,CASSQEGQNIAEQFF
TRBV20-1,CSASFGGRFRTEAFF
TRBV10-2,CASRALSNPPLHF
TRBV9,CASSVRSLRVTNQPQHF
TRBV27,CASSQDRVYSEAFF
TRBV6-1,CASSEGGTGNEQFF
TRBV4-1,CASSQVPLAGVAGELFF
TRBV29-1,CSVEGSGGIYF
TRBV18,CASSRQGAVGNTIYF
TRBV13,CASSHLAGNTIYF
TRBV28,CASSLLAGLDTEAFF
TRBV6-6,CASTYGTGSGQYF
TRBV7-9,CASNPMGARDTQYF
TRBV28,CASSFGTSGQYNEQFF
TRBV7-8,CASSLGGMNTEAFF
TRBV6-6,CASSYNTRTIDTQYF
TRBV5-5,CASSLDRGQPQHF
TRBV2,CASSLQVNYGYTF
TRBV18,CASSPGHSYEQYF
TRBV5-6,CASSPDKNTEAFF
TRBV5-6,CASSLVTSYEQYF
TRBV19,CASSIGTGGDEQFF